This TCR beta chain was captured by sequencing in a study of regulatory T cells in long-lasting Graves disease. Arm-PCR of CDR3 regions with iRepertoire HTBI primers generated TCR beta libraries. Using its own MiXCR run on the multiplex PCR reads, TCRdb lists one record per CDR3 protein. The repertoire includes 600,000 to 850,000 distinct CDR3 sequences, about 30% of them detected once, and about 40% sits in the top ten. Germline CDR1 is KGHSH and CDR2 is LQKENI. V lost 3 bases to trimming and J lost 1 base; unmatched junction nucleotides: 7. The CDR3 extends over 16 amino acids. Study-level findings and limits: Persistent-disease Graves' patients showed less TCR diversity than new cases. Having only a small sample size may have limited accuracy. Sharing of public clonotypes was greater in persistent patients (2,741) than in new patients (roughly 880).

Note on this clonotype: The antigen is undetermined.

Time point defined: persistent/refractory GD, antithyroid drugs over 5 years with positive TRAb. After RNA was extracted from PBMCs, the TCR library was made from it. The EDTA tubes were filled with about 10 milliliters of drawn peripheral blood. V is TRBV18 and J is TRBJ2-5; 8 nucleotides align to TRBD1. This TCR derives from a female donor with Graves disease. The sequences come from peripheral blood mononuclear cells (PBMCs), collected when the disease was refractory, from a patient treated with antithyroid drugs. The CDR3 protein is CASSPGQGPFQETQYF. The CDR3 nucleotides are TGTGCCAGCTCACCCGGACAGGGACCTTTCCAAGAGACCCAGTACTTC.